The sequence of this T cell receptor beta chain was determined in a study of shared clonotypes between healthy human individuals. Original processing methods: ImmunoSEQ output lacked quality scores and full-length reads, limiting matched filtering. Data came from immunoSEQ multiplex PCR; TCRdb stores just in-frame clones and leaves some out. V, J and clone size reflect that table, while D and trimming were determined from the DNA. The sample has about 2 million clones; over 85% are singletons. The germline V gene has CDR1 SQVTM and CDR2 ANQGSEA. The CDR3 length is 13 residues. V shed 6 bases, J shed 6 bases, and the junction held 8 bases outside the gene matches.

This sequence joins TRBV29-1 and TRBJ1-1, with 9 bases fitting TRBD1. The source is a man aged 18 to 29 in good health. Sequencing was performed on naive CD4+ T cells sorted from blood. The subset is: CD45RA+ positively selected. Written as DNA, the CDR3 is TGCAGCGTATGTGACAGGGGGAGGCCTGAAGCTTTCTTT. Its translation is CSVCDRGRPEAFF.